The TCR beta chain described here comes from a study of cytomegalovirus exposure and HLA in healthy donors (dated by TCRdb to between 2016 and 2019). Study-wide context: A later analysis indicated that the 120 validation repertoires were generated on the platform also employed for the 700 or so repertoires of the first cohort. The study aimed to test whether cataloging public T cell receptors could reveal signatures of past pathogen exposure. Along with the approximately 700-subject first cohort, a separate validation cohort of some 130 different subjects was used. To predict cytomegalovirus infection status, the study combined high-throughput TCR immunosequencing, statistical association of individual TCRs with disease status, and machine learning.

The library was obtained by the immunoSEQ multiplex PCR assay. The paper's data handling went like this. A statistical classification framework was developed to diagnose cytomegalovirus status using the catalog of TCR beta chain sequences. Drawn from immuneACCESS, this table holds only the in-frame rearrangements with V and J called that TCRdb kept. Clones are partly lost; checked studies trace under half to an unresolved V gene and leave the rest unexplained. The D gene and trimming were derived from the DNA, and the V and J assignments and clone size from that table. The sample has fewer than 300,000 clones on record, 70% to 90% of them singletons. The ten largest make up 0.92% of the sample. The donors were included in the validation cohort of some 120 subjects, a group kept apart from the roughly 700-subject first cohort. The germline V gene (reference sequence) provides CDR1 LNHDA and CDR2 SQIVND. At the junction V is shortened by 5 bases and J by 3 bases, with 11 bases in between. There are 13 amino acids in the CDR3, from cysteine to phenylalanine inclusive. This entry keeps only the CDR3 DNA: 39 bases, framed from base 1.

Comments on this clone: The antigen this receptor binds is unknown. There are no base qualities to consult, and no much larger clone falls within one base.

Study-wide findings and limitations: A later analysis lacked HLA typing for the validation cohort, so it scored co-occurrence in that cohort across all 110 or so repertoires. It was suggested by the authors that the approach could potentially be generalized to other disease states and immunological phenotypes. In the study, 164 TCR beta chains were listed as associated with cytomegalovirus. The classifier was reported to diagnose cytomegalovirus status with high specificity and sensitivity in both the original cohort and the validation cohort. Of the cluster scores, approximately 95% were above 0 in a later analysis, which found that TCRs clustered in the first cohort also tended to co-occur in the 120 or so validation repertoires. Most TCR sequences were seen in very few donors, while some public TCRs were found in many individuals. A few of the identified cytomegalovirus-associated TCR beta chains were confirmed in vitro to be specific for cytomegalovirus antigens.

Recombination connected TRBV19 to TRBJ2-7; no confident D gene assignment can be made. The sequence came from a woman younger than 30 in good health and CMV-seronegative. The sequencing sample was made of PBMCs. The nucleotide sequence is TGTGCCAGTAGTGGGTACAGTGGCTACGAGCAGTACTTC. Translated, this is CASSGYSGYEQYF.